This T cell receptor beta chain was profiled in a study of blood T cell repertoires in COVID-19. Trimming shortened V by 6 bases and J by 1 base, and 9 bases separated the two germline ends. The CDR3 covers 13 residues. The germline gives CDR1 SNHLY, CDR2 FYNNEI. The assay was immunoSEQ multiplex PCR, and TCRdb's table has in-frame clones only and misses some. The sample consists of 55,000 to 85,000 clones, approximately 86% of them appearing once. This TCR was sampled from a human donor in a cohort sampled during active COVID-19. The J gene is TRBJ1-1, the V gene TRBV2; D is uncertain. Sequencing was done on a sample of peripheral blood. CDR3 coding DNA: TGTGCCAGCAGGGTCCGAGAGAACACTGAAGCTTTCTTT. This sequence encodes CASRVRENTEAFF.